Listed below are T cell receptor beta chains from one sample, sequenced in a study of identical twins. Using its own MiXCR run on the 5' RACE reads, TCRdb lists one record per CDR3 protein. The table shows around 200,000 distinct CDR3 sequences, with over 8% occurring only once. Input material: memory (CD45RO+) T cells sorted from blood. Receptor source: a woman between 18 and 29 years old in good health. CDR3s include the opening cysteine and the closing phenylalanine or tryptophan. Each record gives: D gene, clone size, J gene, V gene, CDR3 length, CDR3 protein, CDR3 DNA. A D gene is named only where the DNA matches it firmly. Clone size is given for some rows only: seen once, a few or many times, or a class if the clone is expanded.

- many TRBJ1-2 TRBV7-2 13 CASSPLLGWGYTF TGTGCCAGCAGCCCCCTCCTGGGGTGGGGCTACACCTTC
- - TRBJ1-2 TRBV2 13 CASVGHSPYGYTF TGTGCCAGCGTAGGACACTCTCCGTATGGCTACACCTTC
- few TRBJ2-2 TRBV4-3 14 CASSQDGGTGELFF TGCGCCAGCAGCCAAGATGGTGGCACCGGGGAGCTGTTTTTT
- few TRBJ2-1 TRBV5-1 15 CASSGPGQGYNEQFF TGCGCCAGCAGCGGACCGGGACAAGGGTACAATGAGCAGTTCTTC
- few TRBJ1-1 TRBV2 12 CASSGTVTKAFF TGTGCCAGCAGTGGGACAGTCACTAAAGCTTTCTTT
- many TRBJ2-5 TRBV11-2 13 CASSLAGLETQYF TGTGCCAGCAGCTTAGCGGGGCTGGAGACCCAGTACTTC
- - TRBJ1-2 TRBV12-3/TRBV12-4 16 CASSKGGLASNYGYTF TGTGCCAGCAGTAAAGGAGGCCTAGCTTCTAACTATGGCTACACCTTC
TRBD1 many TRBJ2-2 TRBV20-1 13 CSVHRGQGGELFF TGCAGTGTCCACAGGGGACAGGGCGGGGAGCTGTTTTTT
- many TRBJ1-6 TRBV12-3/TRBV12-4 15 CASSRGGTDNSPLHF TGTGCCAGCAGTCGAGGGGGTACAGATAATTCACCCCTCCACTTT
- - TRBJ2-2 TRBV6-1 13 CASSKFPTGELFF TGTGCCAGCTCAAAGTTCCCCACCGGGGAGCTGTTTTTT
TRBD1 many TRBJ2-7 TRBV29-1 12 CSGGDSSYEQYF TGCAGCGGTGGGGACAGCTCCTACGAGCAGTACTTC
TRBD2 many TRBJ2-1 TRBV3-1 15 CASSQTLTSHNEQFF TGTGCCAGCAGCCAAACCCTGACTAGCCACAATGAGCAGTTCTTC
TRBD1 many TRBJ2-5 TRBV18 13 CASSQGAEETQYF TGTGCCAGCTCACAGGGGGCTGAAGAGACCCAGTACTTC
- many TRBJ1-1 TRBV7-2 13 CASSLHQHTEAFF TGTGCCAGCAGCTTGCACCAACATACTGAAGCTTTCTTT
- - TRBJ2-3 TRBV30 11 CAFDPSHLQYF TGTGCCTTCGACCCCTCCCATCTTCAGTATTTT
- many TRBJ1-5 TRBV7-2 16 CASSPRTEYSNQPQHF TGTGCCAGCAGCCCCAGGACAGAATATAGCAATCAGCCCCAGCATTTT
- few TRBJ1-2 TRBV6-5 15 CASSYSNKRGYGYTF TGTGCCAGCAGTTACTCGAACAAACGGGGCTATGGCTACACCTTC
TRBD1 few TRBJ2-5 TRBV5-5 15 CASSLDRGDEETQYF TGTGCCAGCAGCTTAGACAGGGGGGATGAGGAGACCCAGTACTTC
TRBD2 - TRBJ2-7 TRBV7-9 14 CASSLSGTSNEQYF TGTGCCAGCAGCCTGTCGGGGACTAGCAACGAGCAGTACTTC
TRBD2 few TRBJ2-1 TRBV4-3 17 CASSQYPAGGPGNEQFF TGCGCCAGCAGCCAATATCCGGCGGGAGGGCCAGGGAATGAGCAGTTCTTC
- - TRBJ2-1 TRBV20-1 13 CSAPATSSYEQFF TGCAGTGCCCCGGCGACCTCCAGCTATGAGCAGTTCTTC
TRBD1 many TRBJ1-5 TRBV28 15 CASSLLQGGNQPQHF TGTGCCAGCAGTTTATTACAGGGGGGCAATCAGCCCCAGCATTTT
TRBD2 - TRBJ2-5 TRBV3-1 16 CASSQVFSGTLETQYF TGTGCCAGCAGCCAGGTCTTTAGCGGGACACTGGAGACCCAGTACTTC
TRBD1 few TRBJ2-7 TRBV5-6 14 CASSPLGQGAEQYF TGTGCCAGCAGCCCTTTAGGACAGGGCGCCGAGCAGTACTTC
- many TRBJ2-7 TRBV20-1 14 CSAANHRGEYEQYF TGCAGTGCCGCAAACCATAGGGGAGAGTACGAGCAGTACTTC
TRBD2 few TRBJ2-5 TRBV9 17 CASSVAAWLAGDETQYF TGTGCCAGCAGCGTAGCTGCGTGGCTAGCGGGGGACGAGACCCAGTACTTC
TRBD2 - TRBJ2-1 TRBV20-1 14 CSAPPSGTGNEQFF TGCAGTGCGCCGCCTAGCGGGACGGGCAATGAGCAGTTCTTC
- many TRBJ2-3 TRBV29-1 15 CSVPNLWTSTDTQYF TGCAGCGTCCCCAACCTATGGACCAGTACAGATACGCAGTATTTT
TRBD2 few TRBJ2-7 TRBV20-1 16 CSARALSSGDSYEQYF TGCAGTGCTAGAGCTCTTTCTAGCGGGGACTCCTACGAGCAGTACTTC
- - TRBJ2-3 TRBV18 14 CASSHGAQTDTQYF TGTGCCAGCTCTCACGGGGCGCAGACAGATACGCAGTATTTT
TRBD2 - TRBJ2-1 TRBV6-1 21 CASSGGARGKASGTPYNEQFF TGTGCCAGCAGTGGAGGGGCCAGGGGAAAGGCTAGCGGGACGCCCTACAATGAGCAGTTCTTC
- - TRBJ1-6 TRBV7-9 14 CASSLAQNNSPLHF TGTGCCAGCAGCTTAGCACAGAATAATTCACCCCTCCACTTT
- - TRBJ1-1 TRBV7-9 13 CASSLETGTEAFF TGTGCCAGCAGCTTAGAGACGGGTACTGAAGCTTTCTTT
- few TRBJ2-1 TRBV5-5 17 CASSLAGEGARVNEQFF TGTGCCAGCAGCTTGGCGGGAGAGGGGGCTAGGGTCAATGAGCAGTTCTTC
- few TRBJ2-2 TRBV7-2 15 CASSPRGANTGELFF TGTGCCAGCAGCCCTCGGGGGGCCAACACCGGGGAGCTGTTTTTT
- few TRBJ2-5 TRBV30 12 CAWSQGAETQYF TGTGCCTGGAGTCAGGGAGCGGAGACCCAGTACTTC
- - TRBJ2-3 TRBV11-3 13 CASSLEPTDTQYF TGTGCCAGCAGCTTAGAGCCGACAGATACGCAGTATTTT
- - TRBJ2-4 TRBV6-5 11 CASSWKNIQYF TGTGCCAGCAGTTGGAAAAACATTCAGTACTTC
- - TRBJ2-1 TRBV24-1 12 CATSDLGIIRFF TGTGCCACCAGTGATTTAGGGATCATACGGTTCTTC
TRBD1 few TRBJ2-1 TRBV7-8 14 CASSSRGQGDEQFF TGTGCCAGCAGCTCCCGAGGGCAGGGGGATGAGCAGTTCTTC
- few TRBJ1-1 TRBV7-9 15 CASRISGGSPPEAFF TGTGCCAGCAGGATAAGCGGGGGGTCTCCCCCTGAAGCTTTCTTT
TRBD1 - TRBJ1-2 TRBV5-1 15 CASSLREATGLGYTF TGCGCCAGCAGCTTGCGGGAGGCGACAGGGCTCGGCTACACCTTC
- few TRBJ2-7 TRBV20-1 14 CSARTLIPPYEQYF TGCAGTGCTAGGACTCTGATCCCCCCCTACGAGCAGTACTTC
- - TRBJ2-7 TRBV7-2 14 CASSPRRGIYEQYF TGTGCCAGCAGCCCAAGGAGGGGAATCTACGAGCAGTACTTC
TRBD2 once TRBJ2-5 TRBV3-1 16 CASTRAGAGGGETQYF TGTGCCAGCACTAGGGCCGGGGCGGGAGGGGGAGAGACCCAGTACTTC
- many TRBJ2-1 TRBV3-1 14 CASSQDRSGAEQFF TGTGCCAGCAGCCAAGATCGGTCGGGTGCTGAGCAGTTCTTC
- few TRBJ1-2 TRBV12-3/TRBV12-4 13 CASSSNTRTEDTF TGTGCCAGCAGTTCAAATACCCGGACAGAGGACACCTTC
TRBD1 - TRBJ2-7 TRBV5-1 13 CASSWLTGAEQYF TGCGCCAGCAGCTGGTTGACAGGGGCCGAGCAGTACTTC
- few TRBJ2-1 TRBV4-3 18 CASSHQLPGFRTYNEQFF TGCGCCAGCAGCCATCAGCTCCCGGGTTTCAGGACCTACAATGAGCAGTTCTTC
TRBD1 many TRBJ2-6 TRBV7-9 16 CASSLGQISGANVLTF TGTGCCAGCAGCCTGGGACAGATCTCTGGGGCCAACGTCCTGACTTTC
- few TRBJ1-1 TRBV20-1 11 CSARAGGEAFF TGCAGTGCTAGAGCCGGAGGGGAAGCTTTCTTT
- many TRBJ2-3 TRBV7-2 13 CASSLAGLDTQYF TGTGCCAGCAGCTTAGCCGGACTAGATACGCAGTATTTT
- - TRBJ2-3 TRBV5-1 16 CASSLDARQVSDTQYF TGCGCCAGCAGCTTGGATGCTCGTCAGGTATCGGATACGCAGTATTTT
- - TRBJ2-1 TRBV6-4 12 CATAKTRIARFF TGTGCCACGGCCAAGACCCGAATCGCGCGGTTCTTC
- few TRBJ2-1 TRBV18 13 CASSPTADNEQFF TGTGCCAGCTCACCGACCGCAGACAATGAGCAGTTCTTC
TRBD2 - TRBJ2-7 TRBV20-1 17 CSARGLAGGSISYEQYF TGCAGTGCTCGGGGACTAGCGGGAGGGTCTATCTCCTACGAGCAGTACTTC